Presented here are 9 T cell receptor beta chains from one specimen sequenced in a study of control samples from healthy donors and cancer patients. Produced via immunoSEQ multiplex PCR; TCRdb's table is partial and in-frame only. This sample carries approximately 70,000 clones, 75% to 85% of them seen once, and the ten largest clones take around 16%. Sequenced: blood. These receptors were taken from a man aged 60-69 years in good health.

The chain couples TRBV19 to TRBJ2-1; no clear D. Germline CDR1 is LNHDA and CDR2 is SQIVND (reference sequence). Between the trimmed V and J ends, which lost 1 base and 5 bases, there was a span of 12 bases. The CDR3 has 15 amino acids. The CDR3, as DNA: TGTGCCAGTAGTATAGGACCCAGCGTCCACAATGAGCAGTTCTTC. Translation gives CASSIGPSVHNEQFF.

The chain carries TRBV18 and TRBJ2-7; D gene ambiguous. This CDR3 contains 14 residues. CDR1 is KGHSH and CDR2 is LQKENI in the germline V gene. V lost 3 bases and J lost 3, with 12 bases in between. The CDR3 spells CASSPGYGYYEQYF. The CDR3 DNA follows: TGTGCCAGCTCACCGGGCTACGGGTACTACGAGCAGTACTTC.

The V gene is TRBV6-1, the J gene TRBJ1-1; TRBD1 aligns across 10 bases. After removal of 5 bases from V and 1 base from J, the junction contained 4 bases not matched to a gene. This CDR3 is 15 amino acids long. CDR1 is MNHNS, CDR2 SASEGT, per germline. The chain's CDR3 is CASSSRQGANTEAFF. In DNA, the CDR3 is TGTGCCAGCAGTTCAAGACAGGGGGCGAACACTGAAGCTTTCTTT.

This sequence joins TRBV29-1 and TRBJ1-1, with a tentative D call TRBD1 (5 bases). Germline V gene sequence: CDR1 SQVTM, CDR2 ANQGSEA. Trimming stripped 6 bases from V and 5 bases from J, with 16 bases between. This CDR3 spans 13 amino acids. The CDR3 sequence is CSVAKGSKTEAFF. The CDR3 bases are TGCAGCGTGGCAAAGGGGTCGAAGACTGAAGCTTTCTTT.

This clone was picked up many times. V and J are TRBV19 and TRBJ2-7; 9 nucleotides line up with TRBD2. The CDR3 totals 12 residues. Germline-derived CDR1 and CDR2 are LNHDA and SQIVND (reference sequence). The V gene end was trimmed by 11 bases and the J gene end by 7 bases; junction bases not matched to a gene: 9. The CDR3 bases are TGTGCCGGGGGGGCTAGCGGGGTTGAGCAGTACTTC. This gives the protein CAGGASGVEQYF.

The chain recombines TRBV20-1 with TRBJ2-1; D gene ambiguous. Germline V gene lookup returns CDR1 DFQATT and CDR2 SNEGSKA (reference sequence). The CDR3 is 11 amino acids. Between the trimmed V and J ends, which lost 3 bases and 9 bases, there was a span of 9 bases. The CDR3 loop is CSASPAVEQFF. The CDR3 nucleotides read TGCAGTGCTAGTCCGGCTGTTGAGCAGTTCTTC.

The genes are TRBV15 and TRBJ2-7; 8 bases line up with TRBD1. V was pared by 3 bases and J by 3 bases, with 7 bases of the junction left unmatched. The CDR3 consists of 15 residues. Per the germline V gene, CDR1 is LNHNV and CDR2 is YYDKDF (reference sequence). CDR3 nucleotides: TGTGCCACCAGCAGCCCGGGACAGGCTCTCTACGAGCAGTACTTC. It translates to CATSSPGQALYEQYF. Full variable domain (rest looked up from reference TRBV15 and TRBJ2-7): DAMVIQNPRYQVTQFGKPVTLSCSQTLNHNVMYWYQQKSSQAPKLLFHYYDKDFNNEADTPDNFQSRRPNTSFCFLDIRSPGLGDTAMYLCATSSPGQALYEQYFGPGTRLTVT.

This chain uses TRBV2 with TRBJ2-3; a weak D match, TRBD2 (6 bases). The CDR3 covers 14 residues. V lost 7 bases to trimming and J lost 2 bases, with 13 bases between them. Germline lookup yields CDR1 SNHLY and CDR2 FYNNEI. DNA of the CDR3: TGTGCCAGCAAGTTAGGAGGGTTCACAGATACGCAGTATTTT. It translates to CASKLGGFTDTQYF.

V gene TRBV19 combines with J gene TRBJ2-1; D remains ambiguous. In germline, CDR1 is LNHDA, CDR2 SQIVND (reference sequence). CDR3 length equals 14 residues. Trimming took off 6 bases at V and 0 bases at J, with 9 bases between the two ends. The CDR3 loop is CASRDASSYNEQFF. The CDR3 coding sequence is TGTGCCAGTAGGGACGCCTCCTCCTACAATGAGCAGTTCTTC.